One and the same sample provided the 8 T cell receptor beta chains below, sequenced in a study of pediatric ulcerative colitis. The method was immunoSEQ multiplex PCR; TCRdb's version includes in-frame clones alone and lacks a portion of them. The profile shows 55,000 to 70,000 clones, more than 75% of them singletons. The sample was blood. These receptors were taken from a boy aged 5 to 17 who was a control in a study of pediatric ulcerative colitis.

The CDR3 loop reads CASSPTESSYEQYF. In nucleotides, the CDR3 is TGCGCCAGCAGCCCGACGGAAAGCTCCTACGAGCAGTACTTC. The V gene is TRBV4-1, the J gene TRBJ2-7; no clear D. This CDR3 contains 14 residues. The germline V gene has CDR1 MGHRA and CDR2 YSYEKL. V was clipped by 4 bases and J by 0 bases, with 10 bases between them.

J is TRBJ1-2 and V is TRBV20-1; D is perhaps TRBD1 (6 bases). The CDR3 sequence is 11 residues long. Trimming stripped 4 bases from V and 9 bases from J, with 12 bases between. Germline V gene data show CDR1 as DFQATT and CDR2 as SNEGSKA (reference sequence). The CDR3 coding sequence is TGCAGTGCTATTACAGGGCCCCGCTACACCTTC. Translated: CSAITGPRYTF.

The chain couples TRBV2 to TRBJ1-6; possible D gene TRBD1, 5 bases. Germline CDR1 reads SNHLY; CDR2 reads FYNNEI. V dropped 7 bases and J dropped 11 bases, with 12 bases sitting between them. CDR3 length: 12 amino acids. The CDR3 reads CASTLGLTPLHF. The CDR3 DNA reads TGTGCCAGCACCTTGGGACTTACACCCCTCCACTTT.

As DNA, the CDR3 is TGTGCCAGCAGGCCCGCACGGGGGCGCGCCTCCACTGAAGCTTTCTTT. As protein: CASRPARGRASTEAFF. V gene TRBV27 combines with J gene TRBJ1-1; a weak D match, TRBD1 (6 bases). In germline, CDR1 is MNHEY, CDR2 SMNVEV (reference sequence). V was trimmed by 6 bases and J by 4 bases, leaving 21 bases between them. The CDR3 extends over 16 amino acids.

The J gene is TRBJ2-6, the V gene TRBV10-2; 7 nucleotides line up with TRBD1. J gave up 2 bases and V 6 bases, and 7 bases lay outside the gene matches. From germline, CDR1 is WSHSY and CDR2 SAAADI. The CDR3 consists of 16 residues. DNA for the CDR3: TGCGCCAGCAGGGGACAGTTTCATCCTGGGGCCAACGTCCTGACTTTC. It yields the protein CASRGQFHPGANVLTF.

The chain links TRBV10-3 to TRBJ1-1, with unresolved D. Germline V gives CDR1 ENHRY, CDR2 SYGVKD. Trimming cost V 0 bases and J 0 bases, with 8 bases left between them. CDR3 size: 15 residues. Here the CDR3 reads CAISESKVMNTEAFF. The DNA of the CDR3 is TGTGCCATCAGTGAGTCTAAGGTCATGAACACTGAAGCTTTCTTT.

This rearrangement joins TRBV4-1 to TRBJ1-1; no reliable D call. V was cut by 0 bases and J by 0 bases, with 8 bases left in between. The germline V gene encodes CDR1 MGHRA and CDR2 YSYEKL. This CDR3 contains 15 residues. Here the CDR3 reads CASSQDKRMNTEAFF. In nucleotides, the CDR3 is TGCGCCAGCAGCCAAGATAAACGGATGAACACTGAAGCTTTCTTT.

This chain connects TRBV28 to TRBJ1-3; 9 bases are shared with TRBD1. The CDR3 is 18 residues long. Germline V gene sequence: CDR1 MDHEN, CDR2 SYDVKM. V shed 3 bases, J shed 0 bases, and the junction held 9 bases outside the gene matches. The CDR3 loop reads CASSLGTGKSNSGNTIYF. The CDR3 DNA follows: TGTGCCAGCAGTTTGGGGACAGGGAAGTCCAACTCTGGAAACACCATATATTTT.